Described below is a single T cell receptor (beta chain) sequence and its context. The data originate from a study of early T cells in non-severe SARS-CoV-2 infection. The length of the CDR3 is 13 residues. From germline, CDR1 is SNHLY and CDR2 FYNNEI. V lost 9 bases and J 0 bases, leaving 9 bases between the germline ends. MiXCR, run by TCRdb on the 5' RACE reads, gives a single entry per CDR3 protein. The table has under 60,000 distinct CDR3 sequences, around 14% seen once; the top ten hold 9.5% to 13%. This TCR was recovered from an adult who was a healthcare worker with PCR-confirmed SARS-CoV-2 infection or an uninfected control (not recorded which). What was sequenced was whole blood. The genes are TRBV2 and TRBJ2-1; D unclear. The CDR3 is CARSQSSYNEQFF. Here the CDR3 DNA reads TGTGCCAGGAGCCAGAGCTCCTACAATGAGCAGTTCTTC. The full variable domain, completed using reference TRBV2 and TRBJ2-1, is EPEVTQTPSHQVTQMGQEVILRCVPISNHLYFYWYRQILGQKVEFLVSFYNNEISEKSEIFDDQFSVERPDGSNFTLKIRSTKLEDSAMYFCARSQSSYNEQFFGPGTRLTVL.